Each of the 25 T cell receptor beta chains below was sequenced from the same sample in a study of blood T cells in healthy people across ages. A sample-barcoded 5' primer and a J-beta primer mix were used in a second PCR of roughly 6 to 12 cycles. MiXCR, applied by TCRdb to the 5' RACE reads, yields one record per CDR3 protein. This sample carries around 2 million distinct CDR3 sequences, about two fifths of them seen once, and the ten largest clones take under 30%. The sequenced sample consisted of blood. Receptors originate from a human donor in good health.

The CDR3 is CARTQGGGDTQYF. The DNA of the CDR3 is TGTGCCAGAACTCAGGGGGGTGGAGATACGCAGTATTTT. The gene calls are TRBV2 and TRBJ2-3, with D perhaps matching TRBD1 (7 bases). Germline-derived CDR1 and CDR2 are SNHLY and FYNNEI. Between the trimmed V and J ends, which lost 9 bases and 5 bases, there was a span of 15 bases. The CDR3 has 13 residues. Drawing the rest from reference TRBV2 and TRBJ2-3, the complete variable domain is EPEVTQTPSHQVTQMGQEVILRCVPISNHLYFYWYRQILGQKVEFLVSFYNNEISEKSEIFDDQFSVERPDGSNFTLKIRSTKLEDSAMYFCARTQGGGDTQYFGPGTRLTVL.

Details on this clonotype: At one end the junction does not follow the germline gene, possibly because of a read error. The V gene is TRBV6-5, the J gene TRBJ2-5; TRBD2 agrees at 11 bases. CDR3 length: 18 amino acids. Germline V lookup: CDR1 MNHEY, CDR2 SVGAGI. The CDR3 is CTSSISPSGGPLQETQYF. As DNA, the CDR3 is TGTACCAGCAGTATATCGCCTAGCGGGGGGCCACTCCAAGAGACCCAGTACTTC.

A note on this clonotype: The junction shows a germline mismatch at one end, possibly a read error. The chain couples TRBV20-1 to TRBJ2-3; the match to TRBD1 covers 8 bases. CDR1 DFQATT and CDR2 SNEGSKA come from the germline V gene (reference sequence). This CDR3 region has 16 residues. The CDR3 region is CSAREPRTGSTDTQYF. The CDR3 DNA reads TGCAGTGCTAGAGAGCCTAGGACAGGGAGCACTGATACGCAGTATTTT.

V usage is TRBV12-3 or TRBV12-4 and J usage is TRBJ1-5; D is unresolved. V lost 5 bases, J lost 3 bases, and 11 bases lay in between. This CDR3 spans 14 amino acids. This CDR3 reads CASSPQASNQPQHF. The CDR3 DNA sequence: TGTGCCAGCAGTCCTCAGGCGTCCAATCAGCCCCAGCATTTT.

The CDR3, as DNA: TGTGCCTCTTGGTCCCGATCAGATACGCAGTATTTT. This gives the protein CASWSRSDTQYF. The chain couples TRBV2 to TRBJ2-3; no definite D call. CDR1 is SNHLY, CDR2 FYNNEI, per germline. The CDR3 is made up of 12 amino acids. The V end lost 11 bases, the J end lost 4 bases, and 13 bases lay between the germline ends.

The chain combines TRBV12-3 or TRBV12-4 with TRBJ2-2; D gene unclear. Trimming took 3 bases from V and 1 from J, leaving 9 bases between them. The CDR3 runs 15 residues. The CDR3 DNA reads TGTGCCAGCAGTTTGGGTCCCATGAACACCGGGGAGCTGTTTTTT. Translation: CASSLGPMNTGELFF.

V gene TRBV10-3 combines with J gene TRBJ1-1; perhaps TRBD1 as D (5 bases). The CDR3 consists of 12 residues. The germline V and J ends were trimmed by 8 bases and 5 bases, with 12 bases remaining between them. CDR1 and CDR2 from the germline V gene are ENHRY and SYGVKD. This CDR3 is CAIGRGITEAFF. The CDR3 bases are TGTGCCATCGGTCGGGGCATAACTGAAGCTTTCTTT.

The J gene is TRBJ2-3, the V gene TRBV9, with 9 bases fitting TRBD2. This CDR3 has 17 amino acids. Germline loops: CDR1 SGDLS, CDR2 YYNGEE. The J segment lost 5 bases and the V segment lost 3 bases, leaving 13 bases of the junction unmatched. CDR3 residues: CASSAFSIAGAVDTQYF. The CDR3 DNA is TGTGCCAGCAGCGCCTTTTCCATAGCGGGGGCGGTAGATACGCAGTATTTT. The whole variable domain, remainder taken from reference TRBV9 and TRBJ2-3, is DSGVTQTPKHLITATGQRVTLRCSPRSGDLSVYWYQQSLDQGLQFLIQYYNGEERAKGNILERFSAQQFPDLHSELNLSSLELGDSALYFCASSAFSIAGAVDTQYFGPGTRLTVL.

This clonotype was seen a few times. The chain carries TRBV4-1 and TRBJ1-1, with D possibly being TRBD1 (5 bases). CDR1 is MGHRA, CDR2 YSYEKL, per germline. CDR3 length equals 14 residues. The ends were cut back, 4 bases at V and 6 bases at J, with 15 bases in the middle. The CDR3 DNA is TGCGCCAGCAGCCTCCGGGACGGGGCCTCTGAAGCTTTCTTT. Encoded protein: CASSLRDGASEAFF.

The V and J genes are TRBV7-9 and TRBJ2-1, with D uncertain. CDR1 SEHNR and CDR2 FQNEAQ come from the germline V gene (reference sequence). This CDR3 is built from 15 residues. With 5 bases removed from V and 4 bases from J, the gap between germline ends came to 15 bases. The chain's CDR3 is CASSASKSQYNEQFF. CDR3 DNA: TGTGCCAGCAGCGCGTCCAAGTCCCAATACAATGAGCAGTTCTTC. The whole variable domain, remainder taken from reference TRBV7-9 and TRBJ2-1, is DTGVSQNPRHKITKRGQNVTFRCDPISEHNRLYWYRQTLGQGPEFLTYFQNEAQLEKSRLLSDRFSAERPKGSFSTLEIQRTEQGDSAMYLCASSASKSQYNEQFFGPGTRLTVL.

A note on this clonotype: A junction end diverges from the germline sequence, so it may reflect a read error. The gene calls are TRBV7-7 and TRBJ2-5; 9 nucleotides match TRBD2. The CDR3 has 14 residues. The V gene's germline CDR1 is SSHAT and CDR2 FNYEAQ (reference sequence). The CDR3 here is CASSGSGGGETQYF. CDR3 in DNA: TGTGCTAGCAGCGGTAGCGGGGGAGGGGAGACCCAGTACTTC.

This clonotype was detected a few times. This chain connects TRBV12-3 or TRBV12-4 to TRBJ1-1; D gene uncertain. The CDR3 extends over 16 amino acids. Trimming left V 4 bases short and J 3 bases short, with 18 bases between. Here the CDR3 reads CASSYPSLAGDTEAFF. The CDR3 region has the DNA TGTGCCAGCAGTTACCCATCTCTGGCCGGGGACACTGAAGCTTTCTTT.

The chain recombines TRBV14 with TRBJ1-4; D gene ambiguous. This CDR3 contains 16 residues. The V and J ends lost 0 bases and 1 base respectively, with 9 bases between them. Germline CDR1 is SGHDN and CDR2 is FVKESK. This CDR3 is CASSQDLLETNEKLFF. In DNA, the CDR3 is TGTGCCAGCAGCCAAGATCTACTGGAAACTAATGAAAAACTGTTTTTT.

This chain joins TRBV5-7 and TRBJ2-3; D could derive from TRBD1 or TRBD2 (5 bases each). TRBV5-7 is placed among ORFs of uncertain function. CDR3 length equals 13 residues. The ends were cut back, 7 bases at V and 7 bases at J, with 16 bases in the middle. The DNA of the CDR3 is TGTGCCAGCGGGGACCGACCGGCTCATACGCAGTATTTT. Its translation is CASGDRPAHTQYF.

This clonotype occurred a few times. J is TRBJ1-1 and V is TRBV2; D gene ambiguous. Per the germline V gene, CDR1 is SNHLY and CDR2 is FYNNEI. The CDR3 sequence is 10 residues long. The V and J ends lost 4 bases and 6 bases respectively, with 3 bases between them. As DNA, the CDR3 is TGTGCCAGCAGTGGGGCTGAAGCTTTCTTT. Translation: CASSGAEAFF.

The chain joins TRBV7-9 to TRBJ1-2, with D perhaps TRBD1 (5 bases). Germline V CDR1 and CDR2: SEHNR, FQNEAQ (reference sequence). V lost 4 bases and J lost 8, with 14 bases in between. The CDR3 has 13 amino acids. The CDR3 sequence: CASSSQGGLGYTF. CDR3 nucleotide sequence: TGTGCCAGCAGCTCCCAGGGAGGACTGGGCTACACCTTC.

The chain links TRBV20-1 to TRBJ1-4; D is undetermined. The CDR3 loop spans 11 amino acids. Germline V gene data show CDR1 as DFQATT and CDR2 as SNEGSKA (reference sequence). V dropped 6 bases and J dropped 8 bases, with 10 bases sitting between them. Here the CDR3 reads CSAALAEKLFF. CDR3 sequence (DNA): TGCAGTGCAGCCTTAGCCGAAAAACTGTTTTTT.

Notes on this clonotype: One end of the junction fails to match germline, which may point to a read error. The gene calls are TRBV11-3 and TRBJ2-5, with TRBD1 matching 8 bases. The end of the DNA fits TRBJ2-7 better, so the J call may be wrong. CDR1 is SGHNT, CDR2 YENEEA, per germline. This CDR3 is 16 amino acids long. The CDR3 DNA sequence: TGTGCCAGTAGCTTAAGCGACAGGGGCCACTTCTACGAGCAGTACTTC. It is translated as CASSLSDRGHFYEQYF.

The chain joins TRBV4-1 to TRBJ1-5, with 7 bases aligning to TRBD1. Germline loops: CDR1 MGHRA, CDR2 YSYEKL. Trimming at V came to 3 bases and at J to 7 bases, leaving 3 bases not matched to a gene. CDR3 length: 13 amino acids. The CDR3 is CASSQAGGQPQHF. DNA of the CDR3: TGCGCCAGCAGCCAGGCAGGGGGACAGCCCCAGCATTTT.

This clonotype was detected only once. The chain combines TRBV12-3 or TRBV12-4 with TRBJ2-2; D is possibly TRBD2 (5 bases). Trimming stripped 4 bases from V and 5 bases from J, with 8 bases between. CDR3 length: 13 amino acids. CDR3 in DNA: TGTGCCAGCAGTTGGACTGAAACCGGGGAGCTGTTTTTT. It translates to CASSWTETGELFF.

This chain links TRBV20-1 with TRBJ1-1; 10 nucleotides align to TRBD1. Unmatched junction bases numbered 8, after V lost 2 bases and J lost 8 bases. Germline loops: CDR1 DFQATT, CDR2 SNEGSKA (reference sequence). This CDR3 has 14 residues. The chain's CDR3 is CSARRGQGKREAFF. The CDR3 DNA sequence: TGCAGTGCTAGAAGGGGACAGGGGAAAAGGGAAGCTTTCTTT.

The genes are TRBV7-3 and TRBJ1-2; no clear D. The CDR3 spans 13 residues. Germline values: CDR1 SGHTA, CDR2 FQGTGA. Trimming shortened V by 4 bases and J by 4 bases, and 10 bases separated the two germline ends. CDR3 bases: TGTGCCAGCAGCTCGAAAGGTCGCTATGGCTACACCTTC. It translates to CASSSKGRYGYTF.

V usage is TRBV6-1 and J usage is TRBJ1-1; D gene ambiguous. CDR3 length equals 12 residues. Trimming left V 11 bases short and J 4 bases short, with 14 bases between. The germline V gene has CDR1 MNHNS and CDR2 SASEGT. The chain's CDR3 is CAHGRYGTEAFF. CDR3 DNA: TGTGCCCATGGTAGGTATGGCACTGAAGCTTTCTTT.

This clonotype was seen only a few times. The chain combines TRBV7-9 with TRBJ1-1; no clear D. The V end was cut by 1 base, the J end by 5 bases, with 14 bases between. Germline V gene lookup returns CDR1 SEHNR and CDR2 FQNEAQ (reference sequence). The CDR3 is made up of 15 amino acids. The CDR3 is CASSLEAGFPTEAFF. The CDR3 nucleotides are TGTGCCAGCAGCTTAGAGGCGGGGTTCCCAACTGAAGCTTTCTTT.

This clonotype came up a few times. The chain combines TRBV28 with TRBJ1-2, with D tentatively TRBD1 (6 bases). Trimming took 4 bases from V and 2 from J, leaving 14 bases between them. Germline CDR1 MDHEN, CDR2 SYDVKM. The CDR3 loop spans 15 amino acids. The CDR3 DNA sequence: TGTGCCAGCAGTTCCTCCAGGGGTGGGAACTATGGCTACACCTTC. Protein sequence: CASSSSRGGNYGYTF.